The rows below give T cell receptor beta chains drawn from one sample of a study of T cells in Graves' hyperthyroidism and ophthalmopathy. Each CDR3 protein gets one entry after TCRdb re-called the multiplex PCR reads with MiXCR. The repertoire has 660,000 or so distinct CDR3 sequences, under 25% of them found once; the top ten carry around a third. The sample taken for sequencing was blood. Receptors originate from a man aged 30 to 45 with Graves' ophthalmopathy. CDR3s include the opening cysteine and the closing phenylalanine or tryptophan. A D gene is named only where the DNA matches it firmly. Clone sizes are given selectively: once, few, many, or a class where the clone is expanded.

d_call cdr3_length j_call v_call clone_size cdr3_aa cdr3_nt
TRBD1 11 TRBJ2-7 TRBV2 - CASNRGDEQYF TGTGCCAGCAACAGGGGTGACGAGCAGTACTTC
TRBD1 15 TRBJ2-1 TRBV7-2 few CASRDRGQVSDEQFF TGTGCCAGCAGGGACAGGGGGCAGGTTAGCGATGAGCAGTTCTTC
TRBD1 15 TRBJ2-7 TRBV9 few CASSAGTGPYYEQYF TGTGCCAGCAGCGCCGGGACAGGGCCCTATTACGAGCAGTACTTC
- 13 TRBJ2-7 TRBV11-3 many CASSLGHPSEQYF TGTGCCAGCAGCTTAGGACATCCATCCGAGCAGTACTTC
TRBD2 16 TRBJ2-1 TRBV5-1 few CASSFSGRSSYNEQFF TGCGCCAGCAGCTTTAGCGGGAGAAGCTCCTACAATGAGCAGTTCTTC
- 14 TRBJ1-3 TRBV18 - CASSHYDSGNTIYF TGTGCCAGCTCACATTATGACTCTGGAAACACCATATATTTT
- 16 TRBJ2-5 TRBV28 many CASSLPHRGSQETQYF TGTGCCAGCAGTTTACCCCACCGAGGGAGCCAAGAGACCCAGTACTTC
- 14 TRBJ2-3 TRBV18 many CASSGRYSTDTQYF TGTGCCAGCTCGGGGCGGTACAGCACAGATACGCAGTATTTT
- 15 TRBJ1-1 TRBV4-2 - CASSPVEGRDTEAFF TGTGCCAGCAGCCCCGTCGAGGGCCGGGACACTGAAGCTTTCTTT
TRBD2 17 TRBJ2-1 TRBV28 few CASSFSLAGVSYNEQFF TGTGCCAGCAGTTTCTCCTTAGCGGGAGTTTCCTACAATGAGCAGTTCTTC
- 13 TRBJ1-4 TRBV6-2/TRBV6-3 - CASSYRVNEKLFF TGTGCCAGCAGTTACAGGGTGAATGAAAAACTGTTTTTT
- 9 TRBJ1-5 TRBV28 few CEGNQPQHF TGCGAAGGCAATCAGCCCCAGCATTTT
- 13 TRBJ2-7 TRBV6-1 few CAGSGESSYEQYF TGTGCCGGTTCAGGGGAAAGCTCCTACGAGCAGTACTTC
TRBD2 14 TRBJ2-1 TRBV20-1 - CSARIAGTYNEQFF TGCAGTGCTAGAATAGCGGGGACGTACAATGAGCAGTTCTTC
TRBD1 16 TRBJ2-3 TRBV28 few CASSLGGTGGTDTQYF TGTGCCAGCAGTTTAGGCGGGACAGGGGGCACAGATACGCAGTATTTT
TRBD1 14 TRBJ1-2 TRBV12-3/TRBV12-4 - CASSSLGQDYGYTF TGTGCCAGCAGTTCACTGGGACAGGACTATGGCTACACCTTC
- 11 TRBJ2-7 TRBV30 many CAWSVGNEQYF TGTGCCTGGAGTGTAGGGAACGAGCAGTACTTC
TRBD2 15 TRBJ2-7 TRBV7-9 - CASSQTSGNSYEQYF TGTGCCAGCAGCCAAACTAGCGGGAACTCCTACGAGCAGTACTTC
- 13 TRBJ2-1 TRBV7-2 few CASSDGVGAEQFF TGTGCCAGCAGTGACGGGGTGGGGGCTGAGCAGTTCTTC
- 14 TRBJ2-7 TRBV6-2/TRBV6-3 - CASSLGTPVYEQYF TGTGCCAGCAGCCTTGGGACGCCTGTCTACGAGCAGTACTTC
- 17 TRBJ2-3 TRBV7-2 many CASSFQLAGLSTDTQYF TGTGCCAGCAGCTTCCAGCTCGCTGGGCTTAGCACAGATACGCAGTATTTT
- 13 TRBJ1-2 TRBV18 many CASSPDGHYGYTF TGTGCCAGCTCACCCGACGGACACTATGGCTACACCTTC
TRBD2 15 TRBJ2-7 TRBV20-1 - CSARSTSGSTGEQYF TGCAGTGCTAGGTCGACTAGCGGGAGCACCGGCGAGCAGTACTTC
- 16 TRBJ2-1 TRBV7-9 few CASSSPGIKIYNEQFF TGTGCCAGCAGCTCCCCCGGTATTAAGATCTACAATGAGCAGTTCTTC
- 13 TRBJ1-2 TRBV30 - CAWNVADNYGYTF TGTGCCTGGAATGTGGCGGATAACTATGGCTACACCTTC
- 15 TRBJ1-2 TRBV20-1 few CSAYRTGDRNYGYTF TGCAGTGCTTATCGAACAGGAGACAGAAACTATGGCTACACCTTC
TRBD2 15 TRBJ2-3 TRBV9 - CASSVREGHVDTQYF TGTGCCAGCAGCGTCCGGGAGGGCCACGTAGATACGCAGTATTTT
TRBD2 17 TRBJ2-2 TRBV2 - CASSGTRTSGNTGELFF TGTGCCAGCAGTGGCACCAGGACTAGCGGGAACACCGGGGAGCTGTTTTTT
- 16 TRBJ2-7 TRBV7-2 many CASSPKGSLSSYEQYF TGTGCCAGCAGCCCAAAGGGGAGTCTGAGCTCCTACGAGCAGTACTTC
- 15 TRBJ2-1 TRBV3-1 few CASSPEGAHPNEQFF TGTGCCAGCAGTCCTGAAGGGGCGCATCCCAATGAGCAGTTCTTC
- 13 TRBJ2-3 TRBV20-1 few CSARDPFTDTQYF TGCAGTGCTAGAGACCCATTCACAGATACGCAGTATTTT
- 12 TRBJ2-7 TRBV6-1 few CASQPDSYEQYF TGTGCCAGCCAACCCGACTCCTACGAGCAGTACTTC
TRBD2 12 TRBJ2-5 TRBV2 many CASGEGQETQYF TGTGCCAGCGGGGAGGGGCAAGAGACCCAGTACTTC
- 14 TRBJ1-2 TRBV2 - CASNQRRGTHGYTF TGTGCCAGCAACCAACGGAGAGGAACACATGGCTACACCTTC
- 11 TRBJ2-3 TRBV12-3/TRBV12-4 - CASRLTDTQYF TGTGCCAGTCGCCTAACAGATACGCAGTATTTT
TRBD1 13 TRBJ1-2 TRBV29-1 - CSVGGRGRIGYTF TGCAGCGTTGGAGGCAGGGGGCGAATTGGCTACACCTTC
TRBD2 14 TRBJ2-7 TRBV20-1 many CSARVSGRPYEQYF TGCAGTGCTAGAGTTAGCGGGAGGCCCTACGAGCAGTACTTC
- 15 TRBJ1-2 TRBV11-2 - CASSLESTPSYGYTF TGTGCCAGCAGCTTAGAGTCAACCCCATCCTATGGCTACACCTTC
TRBD2 13 TRBJ2-1 TRBV20-1 few CRAGTSAYNEQFF TGCAGGGCCGGGACTAGCGCTTACAATGAGCAGTTCTTC
- 18 TRBJ1-6 TRBV2 few CASSEQPGGRSYNSPLHF TGTGCCAGCAGTGAACAGCCGGGGGGAAGGTCCTATAATTCACCCCTCCACTTT
- 12 TRBJ2-1 TRBV24-1 - CATAQGFNEQFF TGTGCCACTGCGCAGGGGTTCAATGAGCAGTTCTTC
- 16 TRBJ1-2 TRBV3-1 many CASSPNWRRANYGYTF TGTGCCAGCAGCCCGAATTGGCGCCGAGCTAACTATGGCTACACCTTC
TRBD1 15 TRBJ2-3 TRBV2 many CASSQQGASTDTQYF TGTGCCAGCAGCCAACAGGGGGCCAGCACAGATACGCAGTATTTT
- 15 TRBJ1-4 TRBV4-1 - CASSPPSLGNEKLFF TGCGCCAGCAGCCCGCCATCCTTAGGGAATGAAAAACTGTTTTTT
TRBD1 17 TRBJ1-3 TRBV5-1 few CASSLAVQGIPGNTIYF TGCGCCAGCAGCTTGGCGGTACAGGGGATCCCTGGAAACACCATATATTTT